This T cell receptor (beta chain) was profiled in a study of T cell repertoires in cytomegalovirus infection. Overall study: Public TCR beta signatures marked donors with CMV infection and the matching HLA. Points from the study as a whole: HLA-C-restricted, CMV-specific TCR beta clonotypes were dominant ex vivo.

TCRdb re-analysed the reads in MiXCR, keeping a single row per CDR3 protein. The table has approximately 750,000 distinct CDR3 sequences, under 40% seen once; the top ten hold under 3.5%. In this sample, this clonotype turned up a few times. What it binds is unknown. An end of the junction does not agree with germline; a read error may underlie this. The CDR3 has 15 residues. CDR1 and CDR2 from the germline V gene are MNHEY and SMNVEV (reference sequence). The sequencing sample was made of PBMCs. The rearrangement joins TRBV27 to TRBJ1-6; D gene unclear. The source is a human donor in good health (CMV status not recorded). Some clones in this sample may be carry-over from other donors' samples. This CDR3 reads CASSRKLSNNSPLHF. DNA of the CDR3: TGTGCCAGCAGCCGAAAACTCTCCAATAATTCACCCCTCCACTTT.